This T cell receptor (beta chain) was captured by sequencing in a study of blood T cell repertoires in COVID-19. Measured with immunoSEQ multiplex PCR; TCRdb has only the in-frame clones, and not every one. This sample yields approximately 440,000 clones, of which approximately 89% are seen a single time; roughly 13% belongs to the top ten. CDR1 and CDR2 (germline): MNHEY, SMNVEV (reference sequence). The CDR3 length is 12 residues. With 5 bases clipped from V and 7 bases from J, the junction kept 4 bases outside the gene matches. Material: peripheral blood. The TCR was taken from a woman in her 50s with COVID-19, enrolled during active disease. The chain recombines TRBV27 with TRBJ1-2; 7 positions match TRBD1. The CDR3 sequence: CASSEGAGGYTF. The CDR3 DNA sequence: TGTGCCAGCAGTGAGGGGGCCGGTGGCTACACCTTC.